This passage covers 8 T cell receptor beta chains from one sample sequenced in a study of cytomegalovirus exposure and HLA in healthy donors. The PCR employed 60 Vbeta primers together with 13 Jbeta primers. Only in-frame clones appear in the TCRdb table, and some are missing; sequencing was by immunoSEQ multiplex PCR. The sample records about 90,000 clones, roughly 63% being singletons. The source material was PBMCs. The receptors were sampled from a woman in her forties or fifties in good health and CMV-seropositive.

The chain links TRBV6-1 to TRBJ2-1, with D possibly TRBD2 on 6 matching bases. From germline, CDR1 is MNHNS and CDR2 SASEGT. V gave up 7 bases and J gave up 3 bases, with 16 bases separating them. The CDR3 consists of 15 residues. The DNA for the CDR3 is TGTGCCAGCAAAACCACGACTAGTCTCTACAATGAGCAGTTCTTC. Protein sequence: CASKTTTSLYNEQFF.

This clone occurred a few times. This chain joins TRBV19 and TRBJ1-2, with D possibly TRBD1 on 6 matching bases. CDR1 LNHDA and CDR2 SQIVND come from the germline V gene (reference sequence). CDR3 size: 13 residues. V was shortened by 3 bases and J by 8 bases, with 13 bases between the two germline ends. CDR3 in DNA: TGTGCCAGTAGTATTATCCAGGGGAGCGGCTACACCTTC. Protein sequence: CASSIIQGSGYTF.

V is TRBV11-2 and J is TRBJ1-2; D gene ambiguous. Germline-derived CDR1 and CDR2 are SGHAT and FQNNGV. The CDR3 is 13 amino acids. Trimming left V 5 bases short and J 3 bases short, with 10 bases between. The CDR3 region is CASSLGRDYGYTF. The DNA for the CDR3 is TGTGCCAGCAGCCTCGGGAGGGACTATGGCTACACCTTC.

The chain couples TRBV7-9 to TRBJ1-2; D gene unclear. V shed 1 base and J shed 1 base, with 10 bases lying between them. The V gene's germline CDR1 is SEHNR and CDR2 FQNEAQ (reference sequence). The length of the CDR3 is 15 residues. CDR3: CASSLEPGNNYGYTF. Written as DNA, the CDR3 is TGTGCCAGCAGCTTAGAGCCGGGAAATAACTATGGCTACACCTTC.

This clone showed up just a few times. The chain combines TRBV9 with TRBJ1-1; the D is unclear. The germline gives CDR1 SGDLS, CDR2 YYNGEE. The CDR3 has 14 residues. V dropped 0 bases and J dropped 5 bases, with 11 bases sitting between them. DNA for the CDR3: TGTGCCAGCAGCGTAGGACGAAGCGGGACTGAAGCTTTCTTT. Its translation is CASSVGRSGTEAFF.

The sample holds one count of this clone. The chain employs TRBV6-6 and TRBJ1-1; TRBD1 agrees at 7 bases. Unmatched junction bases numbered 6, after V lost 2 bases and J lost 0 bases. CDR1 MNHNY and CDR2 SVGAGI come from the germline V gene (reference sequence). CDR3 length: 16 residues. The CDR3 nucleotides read TGTGCCAGCAGTTACGGCAGGGGGGAACTGAACACTGAAGCTTTCTTT. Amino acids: CASSYGRGELNTEAFF.

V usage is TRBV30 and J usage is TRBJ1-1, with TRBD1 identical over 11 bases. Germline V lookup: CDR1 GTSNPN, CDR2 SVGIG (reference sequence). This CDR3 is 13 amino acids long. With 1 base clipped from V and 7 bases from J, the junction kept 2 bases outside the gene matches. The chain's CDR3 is CAWSDGTGGEAFF. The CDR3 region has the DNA TGTGCCTGGAGTGATGGGACAGGGGGTGAAGCTTTCTTT.

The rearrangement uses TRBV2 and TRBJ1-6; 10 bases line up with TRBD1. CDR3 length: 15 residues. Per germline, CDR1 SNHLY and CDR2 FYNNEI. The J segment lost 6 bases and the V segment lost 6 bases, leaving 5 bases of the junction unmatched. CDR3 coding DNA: TGTGCCAGCAGCCCCCGGACAGGGGGTAATTCACCCCTCCACTTT. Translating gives CASSPRTGGNSPLHF.